This T cell receptor beta chain is drawn from a study of T cell clonality in common variable immunodeficiency (dated by TCRdb to 2014 to 2015). V is pruned by 6 bases and J by 2 bases, leaving 8 bases of the junction without a gene match. CDR1 and CDR2 are read off the germline V gene (reference sequence) as DFQATT and SNEGSKA. The cysteine opens and the phenylalanine closes a CDR3 of 14 amino acids. The CDR3 was read in part: 33 bases, with the frame set at base 1. CVID samples and control samples contributed equivalent amounts of genomic DNA as sequencing input. For every sample, a 60 bp segment covering the rearranged TCRbeta CDR3 region was amplified and then sequenced. TCRbeta amplification used the immunoSEQ assay, a bias-corrected multiplex PCR with high-throughput sequencing. Turning to the authors' computational methods: Each unique nucleotide sequence was treated as a clone and annotated with V, D and J genes, copy number and frequency. Sequences were labeled productive if in frame, and non-productive if out of frame or containing stop codons. Clonality was calculated from Shannon's entropy as previously described. The predicted amino acid sequences of productive clones were used to derive mean CDR3 Kyte-Doolittle hydropathy. Hierarchical clustering of scaled V gene usage was performed with the R hclust function using Manhattan distance and complete linkage. Sharing of clones by CDR3 amino acid sequence was evaluated by resampling 12 repertoires per group over 100 rounds. The repertoires were searched for 65 to 85 published EBV-specific TCRbeta sequences and a few hundred published CMV-specific TCRbeta sequences. A couple of CVID samples that yielded fewer than 10,000 sequences were excluded from the analysis, so around 40 CVID repertoires were retained. Held by TCRdb, this immuneACCESS table contains in-frame sequences only and omits some clones. Under half of the omission traces to an unresolved V gene where checked; the cause of the rest is unknown. V and J calls plus clone size are reproduced from that table; the DNA served to infer D and trimming. There are about 33,000 clones in this sample, and none of them is a singleton. 6.1% of the sample is held by the ten biggest clonotypes.

This clone was counted ten times or more. Its cognate antigen has yet to be identified. The observed sequence ends 3 residues before the CDR3 terminus, with the missing tail filled in from the germline J gene. The investigation overall reported the following: It was noted by the authors that sequencing of the repertoires of T cell subpopulations would be needed to clarify the cause of the increased clonality in CVID. CVID subjects shared fewer TCRbeta clones with each other than healthy controls did (p < 0.0001). TCRbeta clonality was higher in CVID subjects than in healthy controls (t-test p = 0.018), and the increase was most characteristic of about a third of subjects. Even though DNA input was equal, the average per sample came to about 81,820 unique sequences for controls compared with around 32,000 for CVID samples. CVID TCRbeta sequences were reported to have fewer deletions and N-nucleotide insertions and to lack highly modified clones with 13 or more V deletions. Differences among patients in the CVID cohort limited the correlations between repertoire features and clinical complications.

CVID was diagnosed by standard criteria: serum IgG, IgA and/or IgM reduced below normal range, plus specific antibody deficiency. A total of 44 subjects (approximately 15 female and 29 male; age range about 9 to 65 years, mean age roughly 40) were included in the CVID group. Most of the CVID patients and most of the healthy controls were of Caucasian heritage. At the time of study participation, every CVID subject had been on replacement immunoglobulin therapy for at least one year. At blood collection, none of the CVID subjects was ill or on immunomodulatory or immunosuppressive medication. From each donor, roughly 5 to 8 ml of heparinized peripheral whole blood was collected. Genomic DNA from adults with common variable immune deficiency (CVID) and from healthy adult controls was used for sequencing of TCRbeta CDR3 repertoires. Diluted blood was density-centrifuged over Hypaque 1077 or Ficoll-Paque to isolate peripheral blood mononuclear cells. Unsorted mononuclear cells served as the source of genomic DNA, which was extracted either by Qiagen column purification or by a centrifugation-based method.

Source material: peripheral blood mononuclear cells. This sequence was found in a human donor with common variable immunodeficiency. The chain couples TRBV20-1 to TRBJ2-3, and 7 junction bases match TRBD2. CDR3 DNA, as far as it was read: TGCAGTGCCCTGGGACTAACATTCACAGATACG. It translates as CSALGLTFTDT. Given in full, the CDR3 is CSALGLTFTDTQYF.